This T cell receptor (beta chain) appears in the sequencing data of a study of T cells in tumors after PD-1 blockade. The length of the CDR3 is 13 residues. V lost 3 bases and J lost 2, with 7 bases in between. Germline-derived CDR1 and CDR2 are MNHEY and SVGEGT. Measured with immunoSEQ multiplex PCR; TCRdb has only the in-frame clones, and not every one. The table lists about 20,000 clones, roughly 78% of them singletons, with roughly 25% in the top ten. This clone was observed a few times. This TCR derives from a human donor with basal cell carcinoma. The sequences come from PBMCs, collected before anti-PD-1 treatment. V gene TRBV6-2 or TRBV6-3 combines with J gene TRBJ2-5; D call uncertain. CDR3 residues: CASSYNPQETQYF. CDR3 nucleotide sequence: TGTGCCAGCAGTTATAATCCTCAAGAGACCCAGTACTTC.